This record covers a single T cell receptor (beta chain). This specimen comes from a study of blood T cell repertoires in COVID-19. Study members were between roughly 18 and 90 years old and lived in 24 US regions. Someone with COVID-19 had been met by exposed participants within 2 weeks before study entry. TCRdb's copy holds only in-frame clones and misses some; the assay was immunoSEQ multiplex PCR. The table lists some 190,000 clones, about 83% of them singletons. Trimming took off 2 bases at V and 5 bases at J, with 17 bases between the two ends. The CDR3 contains 16 residues. Germline V gives CDR1 SGHKS, CDR2 YYEKEE (reference sequence).

The sample taken for sequencing was PBMCs or T cells enriched from blood (not recorded which). The TCR sequence derives from a woman aged 30 to 39 who had been exposed to COVID-19. The V and J genes are TRBV5-5 and TRBJ1-5; perhaps TRBD1 as D (6 bases). In nucleotides, the CDR3 is TGTGCCAGCAGCTTAATACAGGGTGAGATGGATCAGCCCCAGCATTTT. This encodes CASSLIQGEMDQPQHF.